The 2 T cell receptor beta chains presented below share a single source sample, sequenced in a study of blood T cells in healthy people across ages. The use of a sample-barcoded 5' primer and a J-beta primer mix characterized a second PCR of about 7 to 12 cycles. TCRdb used MiXCR to reprocess the 5' RACE reads, holding one entry per CDR3 protein. The sample carries some 1.5 million distinct CDR3 sequences, about 45% recorded once. Sequencing was performed on blood. Receptors were obtained from a woman aged 18-29 years in good health.

The chain has TRBV10-3 and TRBJ2-2; TRBD1 or TRBD2 may be the D gene (6 bases each). This CDR3 spans 19 amino acids. V gave up 1 base and J gave up 1 base, with 19 bases separating them. Germline V gene sequence: CDR1 ENHRY, CDR2 SYGVKD. The CDR3 nucleotides read TGTGCCATCAGTGAGTACGGGGGCGCTCAGAGGATGAACACCGGGGAGCTGTTTTTT. Its translation is CAISEYGGAQRMNTGELFF.

This chain uses TRBV11-2 with TRBJ2-1, with D perhaps TRBD2 (5 bases). CDR1 is SGHAT and CDR2 is FQNNGV in the germline V gene. The CDR3 extends over 12 amino acids. Deletions cut 6 bases from V and 5 bases from J, with 8 bases between. CDR3 in DNA: TGTGCCAGCAGGGGTAGCGACAATGAGCAGTTCTTC. As protein: CASRGSDNEQFF.